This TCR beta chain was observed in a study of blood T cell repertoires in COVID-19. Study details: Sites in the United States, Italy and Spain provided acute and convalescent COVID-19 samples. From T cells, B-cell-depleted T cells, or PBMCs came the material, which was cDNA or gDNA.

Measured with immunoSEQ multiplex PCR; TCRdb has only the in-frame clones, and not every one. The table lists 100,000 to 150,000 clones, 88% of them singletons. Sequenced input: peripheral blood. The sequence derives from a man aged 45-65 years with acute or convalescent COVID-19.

The CDR3, as DNA: TGTGCCAGCAGTGAGAGGGAGCAGTACTTC. Its translation is CASSEREQYF. The V gene is TRBV6-4, the J gene TRBJ2-7; D is undetermined. This CDR3 contains 10 residues. The V gene lost 3 bases and the J gene lost 7 bases, with 4 bases spanning the gap. Per the germline V gene, CDR1 is MRHNA and CDR2 is SNTAGT.